The rows below give T cell receptor beta chains drawn from one sample of a study of blood T cells in healthy people across ages. TCRdb passed the 5' RACE reads through MiXCR, listing each CDR3 protein once. Of some 550,000 distinct CDR3 sequences detected, about 45% appear once; the ten largest clones hold around 24%. The sample was blood. Receptors originate from an elderly man in good health. Each CDR3 is given with its conserved first and last residue. Each record gives: D gene, J gene, V gene, clone size, CDR3 DNA, CDR3 protein. The D gene is left open where the match is weak. Expanded clones are given a class, and other clones once, few, many or no size at all.

D gene: -
J gene: TRBJ2-1
V gene: TRBV12-3/TRBV12-4
clone size: -
CDR3 DNA: TGTGCCAGCAGTTTTGGCTTATATGAGCAGTTCTTC
CDR3 protein: CASSFGLYEQFF

D gene: TRBD2
J gene: TRBJ2-7
V gene: TRBV6-2/TRBV6-3
clone size: -
CDR3 DNA: TGTGCCAGCAGTAAGGGACTAGCGGGGGTCTACGAGCAGTACTTC
CDR3 protein: CASSKGLAGVYEQYF

D gene: -
J gene: TRBJ2-7
V gene: TRBV7-9
clone size: few
CDR3 DNA: TGTGCCAGCAGCGCGGTCTGGACGGGGAGCTCCTACGAGCAGTACTTC
CDR3 protein: CASSAVWTGSSYEQYF

D gene: TRBD2
J gene: TRBJ2-1
V gene: TRBV20-1
clone size: -
CDR3 DNA: TGCAGTGCCCTCGTTAGCGGGGGTACCTTAGTGGAGCAGTTCTTC
CDR3 protein: CSALVSGGTLVEQFF

D gene: -
J gene: TRBJ2-7
V gene: TRBV21-1
clone size: few
CDR3 DNA: TGTGCCAGCAGCAAAGACGAGCAGTACTTC
CDR3 protein: CASSKDEQYF

D gene: -
J gene: TRBJ2-1
V gene: TRBV20-1
clone size: -
CDR3 DNA: TGCAGTGCTCCTTCCCCTAAGGATGGCTCCAATGAGCAGTTCTTC
CDR3 protein: CSAPSPKDGSNEQFF

D gene: TRBD1
J gene: TRBJ2-6
V gene: TRBV13
clone size: -
CDR3 DNA: TGTGCCAGCAGCTTCGGACAGGGTAGTGGGGCCAACGTCCTGACTTTC
CDR3 protein: CASSFGQGSGANVLTF

D gene: TRBD2
J gene: TRBJ2-1
V gene: TRBV24-1
clone size: -
CDR3 DNA: TGTGCCACCAGACCCATATCGACTAGCGGGAGACCGGGTTACAATGAGCAGTTCTTC
CDR3 protein: CATRPISTSGRPGYNEQFF

D gene: -
J gene: TRBJ2-7
V gene: TRBV6-2/TRBV6-3
clone size: -
CDR3 DNA: TGTGCCAGCAGTTACTCGGCTGCCAGCTCCTACGAGCAGTACTTC
CDR3 protein: CASSYSAASSYEQYF

D gene: TRBD2
J gene: TRBJ2-7
V gene: TRBV29-1
clone size: -
CDR3 DNA: TGCAGCGTTGAAGATCCCCTAGCGGACTACGAGCAGTACTTC
CDR3 protein: CSVEDPLADYEQYF

D gene: -
J gene: TRBJ2-7
V gene: TRBV27
clone size: -
CDR3 DNA: TGTGCCCGGGACTCGAGGTCTGTCTACGAGCAGTACTTC
CDR3 protein: CARDSRSVYEQYF

D gene: -
J gene: TRBJ2-3
V gene: TRBV19
clone size: -
CDR3 DNA: TGTGCCAGTTTCAACGGAGATACGCAGTATTTT
CDR3 protein: CASFNGDTQYF

D gene: -
J gene: TRBJ2-7
V gene: TRBV4-1
clone size: -
CDR3 DNA: TGCGCCAGCAGCCAAGAGGTCTCAGGGGACGAGGAGTACTTC
CDR3 protein: CASSQEVSGDEEYF

D gene: -
J gene: TRBJ2-7
V gene: TRBV3-1
clone size: many
CDR3 DNA: TGTGCCAGCAGTAGAGGCTACGAGCAGTACTTC
CDR3 protein: CASSRGYEQYF

D gene: TRBD1
J gene: TRBJ2-1
V gene: TRBV24-1
clone size: many
CDR3 DNA: TGTGCCACGTCCGGGACAGGGCACAATGAGCAGTTCTTC
CDR3 protein: CATSGTGHNEQFF

D gene: TRBD1
J gene: TRBJ2-4
V gene: TRBV5-6
clone size: -
CDR3 DNA: TGTGCCAGCAGTGGCCCGGGACAGACCAAAAACATTCAGTACTTC
CDR3 protein: CASSGPGQTKNIQYF

D gene: -
J gene: TRBJ1-4
V gene: TRBV9
clone size: -
CDR3 DNA: TGTGCCAGCAGCCTTGCAACTAATGAAAAACTGTTTTTT
CDR3 protein: CASSLATNEKLFF

D gene: -
J gene: TRBJ1-2
V gene: TRBV4-1
clone size: -
CDR3 DNA: TGCGCCAGCAGCCAAGGGGGCCAGGTTGGAGGCTACACCTTC
CDR3 protein: CASSQGGQVGGYTF

D gene: TRBD1
J gene: TRBJ1-3
V gene: TRBV5-1
clone size: -
CDR3 DNA: TGCGCCAGCAGCCCGGGACAGGGGGCGTTTGGAAACACCATATATTTT
CDR3 protein: CASSPGQGAFGNTIYF

D gene: TRBD2
J gene: TRBJ2-7
V gene: TRBV7-2
clone size: few
CDR3 DNA: TGTGCCAGCAGCGGAGCGGGGGTGCTCGAGCAGTACTTC
CDR3 protein: CASSGAGVLEQYF

D gene: -
J gene: TRBJ2-3
V gene: TRBV6-2/TRBV6-3
clone size: -
CDR3 DNA: TGTGCCAGCAGTTACCCAGGGTTGAGGAGCACAGATACGCAGTATTTT
CDR3 protein: CASSYPGLRSTDTQYF

D gene: TRBD1
J gene: TRBJ2-5
V gene: TRBV4-2
clone size: few
CDR3 DNA: TGTGCCAGCAGCCAAGCGCGACAGGGCGTTTTTCAGGAGACCCAGTACTTC
CDR3 protein: CASSQARQGVFQETQYF

D gene: TRBD1
J gene: TRBJ2-4
V gene: TRBV7-2
clone size: few
CDR3 DNA: TGTGCCAGCAAAAGGACAGGGCAAAACATTCAGTACTTC
CDR3 protein: CASKRTGQNIQYF

D gene: TRBD2
J gene: TRBJ2-3
V gene: TRBV24-1
clone size: few
CDR3 DNA: TGTGCCACCAGTGCTGGACTAGCGGTGCCATCTAGCACAGATACGCAGTATTTT
CDR3 protein: CATSAGLAVPSSTDTQYF

D gene: TRBD2
J gene: TRBJ2-1
V gene: TRBV7-3
clone size: few
CDR3 DNA: TGTGCCAGCAGCCCCCGCGGGAGCGCTAATGGGGAGCAGTTCTTC
CDR3 protein: CASSPRGSANGEQFF

D gene: TRBD1
J gene: TRBJ1-1
V gene: TRBV10-3
clone size: few
CDR3 DNA: TGTGCCGTTCGGGACAGGAACACTGAAGCTTTCTTT
CDR3 protein: CAVRDRNTEAFF

D gene: TRBD1
J gene: TRBJ2-3
V gene: TRBV12-3/TRBV12-4
clone size: few
CDR3 DNA: TGTGCCAGCACCCCGTGGACAGGGAGCACAGATACGCAGTATTTT
CDR3 protein: CASTPWTGSTDTQYF

D gene: -
J gene: TRBJ1-3
V gene: TRBV29-1
clone size: -
CDR3 DNA: TGCAGCGTTTTTTCGGCAGGAAACACCATATATTTT
CDR3 protein: CSVFSAGNTIYF

D gene: TRBD2
J gene: TRBJ2-3
V gene: TRBV4-3
clone size: few
CDR3 DNA: TGCGCCAGCAGCCAGCCCCGGGCTAGCGGGGCAGATACGCAGTATTTT
CDR3 protein: CASSQPRASGADTQYF

D gene: TRBD2
J gene: TRBJ2-3
V gene: TRBV29-1
clone size: -
CDR3 DNA: TGCAGCGTTGATAGGATAGCGGGCCAAAGCACAGATACGCAGTATTTT
CDR3 protein: CSVDRIAGQSTDTQYF